These 4 T cell receptor beta chains came from one sample sequenced in a study of memory CD4+ T cells and cytomegalovirus serostatus. Single viable CD3+CD4+CD8-CD45RO+ cells were sorted as the memory CD4+ T cells. TCRdb keeps only in-frame clones here, not all; method: immunoSEQ multiplex PCR. The sample lists over 40,000 clones, around 75% seen once, with 0.65% to 0.85% in the top ten. Sequencing input: memory CD4+ T cells from blood. The origin of the receptors is an adult in good health and CMV-seronegative.

This clone was detected only a few times. Other DNA sequences in this sample translate to the same CDR3. V gene TRBV30 combines with J gene TRBJ2-2; weak D call: TRBD2 (6 bases). Trimming cost V 0 bases and J 4 bases, with 6 bases left between them. The germline gives CDR1 GTSNPN, CDR2 SVGIG (reference sequence). This CDR3 region has 13 residues. The chain's CDR3 is CAWSVGGTGELFF. DNA of the CDR3: TGTGCCTGGAGTGTGGGGGGCACCGGGGAGCTGTTTTTT.

The chain is built from TRBV10-3 and TRBJ1-6; 7 bases are a match to TRBD1. The V gene's germline CDR1 is ENHRY and CDR2 SYGVKD. The CDR3 consists of 15 residues. J lost 9 bases, V lost 10 bases, and 15 bases had no gene match. CDR3 protein: CASRYRGEVGSPLHF. In DNA form, the CDR3 reads TGTGCCAGCCGGTACAGGGGTGAGGTCGGTTCACCCCTCCACTTT.

The rearrangement joins TRBV15 to TRBJ1-3; maybe TRBD1 (5 bases). The CDR3 is 15 amino acids. The germline CDR1 and CDR2 sequences are LNHNV and YYDKDF (reference sequence). Between the trimmed V and J ends, which lost 5 bases and 4 bases, there was a span of 15 bases. The CDR3 nucleotides are TGTGCCACCAGCCCTTTGGGGGTTCAAGGAAACACCATATATTTT. This gives the protein CATSPLGVQGNTIYF.

The chain links TRBV18 to TRBJ1-1; maybe TRBD1 (5 bases). Trimming pared 2 bases from V and 5 bases from J, leaving 12 bases between. The CDR3 runs to 14 residues. CDR1 is KGHSH and CDR2 is LQKENI in the germline V gene. CDR3 coding DNA: TGTGCCAGCTCACCAGACGGGGGTTGGACTGAAGCTTTCTTT. Encoded protein: CASSPDGGWTEAFF. The full variable domain, rest sourced from reference TRBV18 and TRBJ1-1, is NAGVMQNPRHLVRRRGQEARLRCSPMKGHSHVYWYRQLPEEGLKFMVYLQKENIIDESGMPKERFSAEFPKEGPSILRIQQVVRGDSAAYFCASSPDGGWTEAFFGQGTRLTVV.